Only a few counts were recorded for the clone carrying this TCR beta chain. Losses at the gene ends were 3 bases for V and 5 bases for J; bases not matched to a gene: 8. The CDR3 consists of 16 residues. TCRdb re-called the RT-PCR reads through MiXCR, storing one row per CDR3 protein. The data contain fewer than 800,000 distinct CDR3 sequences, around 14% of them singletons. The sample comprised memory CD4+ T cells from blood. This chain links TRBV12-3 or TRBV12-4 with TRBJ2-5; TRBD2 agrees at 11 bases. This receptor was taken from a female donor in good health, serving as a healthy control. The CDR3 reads CASSFIVSGGAETQYF. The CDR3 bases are TGTGCCAGCAGTTTTATAGTTAGCGGGGGGGCGGAGACCCAGTACTTC.